This TCR beta chain was obtained from a study of cytomegalovirus exposure and HLA in healthy donors. Turning to the study itself: Genetic ancestry analysis placed about 76% of the 410 or so donors that were genotyped in the Caucasian-associated cluster. Study outcomes and limitations: A later analysis showed that HLA-associated TCR beta chains had undergone more clonal expansion than equally common others.

Remarks on this clone: The target antigen is unknown.

These donors, healthy bone marrow donors, were studied. This CDR3 has 16 residues. In germline, CDR1 is SGHAT, CDR2 FQNNGV. V was clipped by 2 bases and J by 3 bases; unmatched bases: 6. The study ran its PCR with 60 Vbeta and 13 Jbeta primers. Using immunoSEQ multiplex PCR, the repertoire was profiled, and TCRdb retains in-frame clones only, with some absent. The sample lists 110,000 or so clones, roughly 73% occurring once. Sequenced: PBMCs. The clonotype was recovered from a woman aged 40 to 55 in good health and CMV-seropositive. V gene TRBV11-2 combines with J gene TRBJ2-3, with 9 nucleotides matching TRBD2. CDR3 DNA: TGTGCCAGCAGCTTAAGGCGGGGGGGAGGGACAGATACGCAGTATTTT. Amino acids: CASSLRRGGGTDTQYF.